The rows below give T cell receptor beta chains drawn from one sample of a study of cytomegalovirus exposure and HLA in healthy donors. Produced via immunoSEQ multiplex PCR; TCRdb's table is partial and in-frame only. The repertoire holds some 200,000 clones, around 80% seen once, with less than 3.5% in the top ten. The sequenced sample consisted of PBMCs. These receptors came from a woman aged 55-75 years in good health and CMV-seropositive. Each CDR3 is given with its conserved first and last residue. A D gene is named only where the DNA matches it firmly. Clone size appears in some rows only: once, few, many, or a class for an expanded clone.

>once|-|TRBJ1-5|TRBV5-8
CASSSPGSNQPQHF
TGTGCCAGCAGCTCCCCGGGTAGCAATCAGCCCCAGCATTTT
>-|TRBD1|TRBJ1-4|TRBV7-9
CASSLTGGGEKLFF
TGTGCCAGCAGCTTAACAGGGGGTGGTGAAAAACTGTTTTTT
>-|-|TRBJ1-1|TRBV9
CASSEPANRAFGTEAFF
TGTGCCAGCAGCGAGCCCGCGAACAGGGCCTTCGGCACTGAAGCTTTCTTT
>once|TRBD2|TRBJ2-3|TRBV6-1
CASKPGGPGGTQYF
TGTGCCAGCAAACCGGGGGGGCCGGGAGGTACGCAGTATTTT
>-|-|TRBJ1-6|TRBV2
CASRAEGSPLHF
TGTGCCAGCCGGGCGGAGGGCTCACCCCTCCACTTT
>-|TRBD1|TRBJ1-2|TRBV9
CASSHDRTGTGYTF
TGTGCCAGCAGCCACGACCGGACAGGCACTGGCTACACCTTC
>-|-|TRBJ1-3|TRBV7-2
CASSFTGSRSGNTIYF
TGTGCCAGCAGCTTCACTGGATCGAGGTCTGGAAACACCATATATTTT
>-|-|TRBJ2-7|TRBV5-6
CASSFLPGEEQYF
TGTGCCAGCAGCTTCCTTCCGGGGGAAGAGCAGTACTTC
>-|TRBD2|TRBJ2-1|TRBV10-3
CAISVASGSYGYNEQFF
TGTGCCATCAGTGTAGCTAGCGGGAGTTACGGGTACAATGAGCAGTTCTTC
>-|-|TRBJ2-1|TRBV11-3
CASSQGGLNEQFF
TGTGCCAGCAGCCAGGGGGGTCTAAATGAGCAGTTCTTC
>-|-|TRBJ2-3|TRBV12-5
CASGWGTFTDTQYF
TGTGCTAGTGGTTGGGGGACTTTCACAGATACGCAGTATTTT
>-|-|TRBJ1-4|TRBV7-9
CASSDGGASRKLFF
TGTGCCAGCAGCGACGGGGGGGCTTCTAGAAAACTGTTTTTT
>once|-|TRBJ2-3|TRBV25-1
CASSERLRYGDTQYF
TGTGCCAGCAGTGAACGCCTCAGGTATGGAGATACGCAGTATTTT
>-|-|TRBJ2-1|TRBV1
CTSSQDGRQRGGYGQFF
TGCACCAGCAGCCAAGATGGTCGCCAGCGGGGGGGCTATGGGCAGTTCTTC
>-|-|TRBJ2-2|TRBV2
CASRDTNTGELFF
TGTGCCAGCCGGGACACCAACACCGGGGAGCTGTTTTTT
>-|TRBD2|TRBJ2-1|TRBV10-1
CASSAVIVAGGYNEQFF
TGCGCCAGCAGTGCCGTTATCGTGGCGGGGGGCTACAATGAGCAGTTCTTC
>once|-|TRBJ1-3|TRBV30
CAWTGMGSSGNTIYF
TGTGCCTGGACCGGGATGGGGAGCTCTGGAAACACCATATATTTT
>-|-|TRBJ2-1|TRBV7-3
CASSALGHYSYNEQFF
TGTGCCAGCAGCGCGTTAGGACACTATTCCTACAATGAGCAGTTCTTC
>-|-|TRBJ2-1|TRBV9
CASSRQGGLAQQFF
TGTGCCAGCTCCCGCCAGGGGGGTTTGGCGCAGCAGTTCTTC
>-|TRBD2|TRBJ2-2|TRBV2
CASSVSGGGELFF
TGTGCCAGCAGTGTGTCGGGGGGCGGGGAGCTGTTTTTT
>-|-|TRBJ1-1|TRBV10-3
CAIIGTSNTEAFF
TGTGCCATCATTGGGACATCGAACACTGAAGCTTTCTTT
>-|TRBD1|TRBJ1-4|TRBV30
CAWSRGQPNEKLFF
TGTGCCTGGAGTAGGGGACAGCCTAATGAAAAACTGTTTTTT
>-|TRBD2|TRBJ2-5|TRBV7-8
CASSLERGGGQETQYF
TGTGCCAGCAGCTTAGAGCGTGGCGGGGGCCAAGAGACCCAGTACTTC
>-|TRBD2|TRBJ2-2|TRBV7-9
CASRSTSGRARTGELFF
TGTGCCAGCAGGAGTACTAGCGGGAGGGCCCGGACCGGGGAGCTGTTTTTT
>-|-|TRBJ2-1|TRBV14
CASSQESYNEQFF
TGTGCCAGCAGCCAAGAGTCTTACAATGAGCAGTTCTTC
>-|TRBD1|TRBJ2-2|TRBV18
CASSPGQGMAGELFF
TGTGCCAGCTCACCGGGACAGGGGATGGCCGGGGAGCTGTTTTTT
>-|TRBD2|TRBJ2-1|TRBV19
CASSLKGLVYNEQFF
TGTGCCAGTAGTCTAAAGGGACTAGTCTACAATGAGCAGTTCTTC
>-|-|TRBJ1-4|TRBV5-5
CASSGQLNEKLFF
TGTGCCAGCAGCGGACAGCTTAATGAAAAACTGTTTTTT
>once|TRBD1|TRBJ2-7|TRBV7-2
CASSENRGSYEQYF
TGTGCCAGCAGCGAAAACAGGGGCTCCTACGAGCAGTACTTC
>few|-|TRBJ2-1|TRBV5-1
CASSQKAGLSYNEQFF
TGCGCCAGCAGCCAGAAGGCGGGTTTGAGCTACAATGAGCAGTTCTTC
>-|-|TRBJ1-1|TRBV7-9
CASSRQALNTEAFF
TGTGCCAGCAGTCGACAGGCTCTGAACACTGAAGCTTTCTTT
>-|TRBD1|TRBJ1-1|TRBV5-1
CASSLVQGDTEAFF
TGCGCCAGCAGCTTGGTTCAGGGGGACACTGAAGCTTTCTTT
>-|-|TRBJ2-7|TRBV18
CASSQPGRAAYEQYF
TGTGCCAGCTCACAGCCGGGCCGAGCGGCCTACGAGCAGTACTTC
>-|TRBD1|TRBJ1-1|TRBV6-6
CASRQGTEAFF
TGCGCCAGCAGACAGGGCACTGAAGCTTTCTTT
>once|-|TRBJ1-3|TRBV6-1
CASSAGGNTIYF
TGTGCCAGCAGCGCAGGGGGAAACACCATATATTTT
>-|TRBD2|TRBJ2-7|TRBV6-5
CASGTRPSYEQYF
TGTGCCAGCGGGACTAGGCCCTCCTACGAGCAGTACTTC
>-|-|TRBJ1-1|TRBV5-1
CASSSPGGTEAFF
TGCGCCAGCAGTTCCCCGGGGGGTACTGAAGCTTTCTTT
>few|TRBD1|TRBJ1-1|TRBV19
CASRPDRVNTEAFF
TGTGCCAGTAGACCAGACAGGGTGAACACTGAAGCTTTCTTT
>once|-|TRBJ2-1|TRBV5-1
CASTLGTYNEQFF
TGCGCCAGCACACTCGGGACCTACAATGAGCAGTTCTTC
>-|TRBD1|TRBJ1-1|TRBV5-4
CASSTRDRDTEAFF
TGTGCCAGCAGCACCCGGGACAGGGATACTGAAGCTTTCTTT
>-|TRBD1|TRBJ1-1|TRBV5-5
CASSIRQGPNTEAFF
TGTGCCAGCAGCATCAGACAGGGCCCGAACACTGAAGCTTTCTTT
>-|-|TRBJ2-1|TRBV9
CASSVAIAAYNEQFF
TGTGCCAGCAGCGTAGCAATAGCAGCCTACAATGAGCAGTTCTTC
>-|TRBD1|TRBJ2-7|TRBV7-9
CASTVEPGQGTYEQYF
TGTGCCAGCACCGTAGAACCGGGACAGGGAACCTACGAGCAGTACTTC
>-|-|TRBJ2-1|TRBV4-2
CASSQISGEQFF
TGTGCCAGCAGCCAAATCTCCGGTGAGCAGTTCTTC
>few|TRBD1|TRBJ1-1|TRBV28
CASSLPGQGNTEAFF
TGTGCCAGCAGTTTACCCGGACAGGGGAATACTGAAGCTTTCTTT
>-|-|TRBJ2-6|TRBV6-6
CASSTELGSLVLTF
TGTGCCAGCAGCACGGAGTTGGGGAGCCTCGTCCTGACTTTC
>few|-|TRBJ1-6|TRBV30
CAWTVSGDNSPLHF
TGTGCCTGGACGGTATCAGGGGACAATTCACCCCTCCACTTT
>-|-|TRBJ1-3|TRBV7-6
CASSLSIQAPGNTIYF
TGTGCCAGCAGCTTATCGATACAGGCCCCTGGAAACACCATATATTTT
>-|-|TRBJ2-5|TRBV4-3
CASSRLAAVQETQYF
TGCGCCAGCAGCCGCTTAGCCGCGGTCCAAGAGACCCAGTACTTC
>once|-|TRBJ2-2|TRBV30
CAWTPPTVTGELFF
TGTGCCTGGACCCCACCAACAGTTACCGGGGAGCTGTTTTTT
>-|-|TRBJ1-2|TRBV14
CASSTGLGYTF
TGTGCCAGCAGTACAGGGTTGGGCTACACCTTC